This record covers a single T cell receptor beta chain. As handled by the study authors: Quantification of nucleated cells was approximated via reference gene primer amplification. The protocol was immunoSEQ multiplex PCR, while the TCRdb copy is restricted to in-frame clones and leaves out a portion. The V and J calls and clone size are taken from that table; D and trimming were inferred from the DNA. This table has 310,000 or so clones, around 89% appearing once. This CDR3 contains 14 residues. Trimming pared 6 bases from V and 3 bases from J, leaving 11 bases between. CDR1 is LGHNA, CDR2 YNFKEQ, per germline. These data belong to a study of blood T cell repertoires in COVID-19. In the study overall: Samples of COVID-19 (acute and convalescent) were obtained from the United States, Italy and Spain. PBMCs, B-cell-depleted T cells, or T cells provided the cDNA or gDNA that made up the material.

Sequenced input: peripheral blood. The chain joins TRBV4-2 to TRBJ2-2; a weak D match, TRBD2 (5 bases). The TCR was taken from a woman aged 50 to 60 with active or convalescent COVID-19. The CDR3 nucleotides read TGTGCCAGCAGGAGAGGGAAGGACACCGGGGAGCTGTTTTTT. Translating it yields CASRRGKDTGELFF.